Listed here are 7 T cell receptor beta chains from one sample, sequenced in a study of cytomegalovirus exposure and HLA in healthy donors. This PCR relied on a set of 60 Vbeta primers and 13 Jbeta primers. Only in-frame clones appear in the TCRdb table, and some are missing; sequencing was by immunoSEQ multiplex PCR. The sample holds under 250,000 clones. Input material: PBMCs. Receptor source: a girl aged 2-15 years in good health and CMV-seropositive.

V and J are TRBV4-2 and TRBJ2-2; D unresolved. CDR3 length: 15 amino acids. In germline, CDR1 is LGHNA, CDR2 YNFKEQ. Trimming pared 2 bases from V and 5 bases from J, leaving 12 bases between. For the CDR3, the DNA is TGTGCCAGCAGCCAATCGGAGTCGATAACCGGGGAGCTGTTTTTT. This sequence encodes CASSQSESITGELFF.

This chain connects TRBV6-5 to TRBJ2-7; 10 bases line up with TRBD1. The CDR3 spans 14 residues. The germline V gene encodes CDR1 MNHEY and CDR2 SVGAGI. The V segment lost 6 bases and the J segment 3 bases; nucleotides outside the gene matches: 5. The CDR3 DNA follows: TGTGCCAGCAGAATCGGACAGGGGGTCTACGAGCAGTACTTC. It encodes CASRIGQGVYEQYF.

The chain carries TRBV7-2 and TRBJ2-2; 7 positions agree with TRBD2. This CDR3 is built from 14 residues. From germline, CDR1 is SGHTA and CDR2 FQGNSA. V dropped 6 bases and J dropped 6; count of bases not matched to a gene: 7. As DNA, the CDR3 is TGTGCCAGCAGAGGACTAGGAAGCGCCGGGGAGCTGTTTTTT. The encoded protein is CASRGLGSAGELFF.

V is TRBV7-3 and J is TRBJ2-1; 9 bases match TRBD2. Germline CDR1 is SGHTA and CDR2 is FQGTGA. V dropped 1 base and J dropped 0; count of bases not matched to a gene: 16. The CDR3 runs to 21 residues. Here the CDR3 DNA reads TGTGCCAGCAGCTTAAATGGGAGAACCGGGACTAGCCGAAGCTCCTACAATGAGCAGTTCTTC. Amino acids: CASSLNGRTGTSRSSYNEQFF.

The chain combines TRBV5-1 with TRBJ1-1, with 7 bases matching TRBD1. The CDR3 has 15 residues. Looked up from germline, CDR1 is SGHRS and CDR2 is YFSETQ. V trimming: 4 bases; J trimming: 1 base; junction bases outside the gene matches: 7. For the CDR3, the DNA is TGCGCCAGCAGCCGGACCACAGGGGCGAACACTGAAGCTTTCTTT. As protein: CASSRTTGANTEAFF.

The rearrangement links TRBV6-5 to TRBJ1-1; D may be TRBD1 (5 bases). This CDR3 region has 13 residues. Germline V gene lookup returns CDR1 MNHEY and CDR2 SVGAGI. Trimming shortened V by 7 bases and J by 0 bases, and 9 bases separated the two germline ends. The CDR3 loop is CASNPTVNTEAFF. The CDR3, as DNA: TGTGCCAGCAACCCGACAGTGAACACTGAAGCTTTCTTT.

The rearrangement joins TRBV5-1 to TRBJ2-7, with 10 bases aligning to TRBD1. In germline, CDR1 is SGHRS, CDR2 YFSETQ. J gave up 2 bases and V 4 bases, and 9 bases lay outside the gene matches. CDR3 size: 16 residues. CDR3: CASSGRRDRGTYEQYF. CDR3 DNA: TGCGCCAGCAGCGGACGCCGGGACAGGGGAACCTACGAGCAGTACTTC. Together with reference TRBV5-1 and TRBJ2-7, the CDR3 gives the full variable domain: KAGVTQTPRYLIKTRGQQVTLSCSPISGHRSVSWYQQTPGQGLQFLFEYFSETQRNKGNFPGRFSGRQFSNSRSEMNVSTLELGDSALYLCASSGRRDRGTYEQYFGPGTRLTVT.